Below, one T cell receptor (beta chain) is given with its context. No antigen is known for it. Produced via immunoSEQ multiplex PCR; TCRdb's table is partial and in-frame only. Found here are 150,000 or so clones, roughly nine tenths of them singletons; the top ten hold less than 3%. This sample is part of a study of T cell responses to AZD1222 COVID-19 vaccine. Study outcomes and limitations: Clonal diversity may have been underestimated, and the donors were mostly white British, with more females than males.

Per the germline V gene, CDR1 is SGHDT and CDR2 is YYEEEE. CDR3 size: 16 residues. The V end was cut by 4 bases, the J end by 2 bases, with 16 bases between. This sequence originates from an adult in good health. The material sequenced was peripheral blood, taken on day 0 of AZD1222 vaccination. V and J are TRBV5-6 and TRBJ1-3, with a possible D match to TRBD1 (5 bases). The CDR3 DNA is TGTGCCAGCAGCCCGGCGGGGGTGTTCGCTGGAAACACCATATATTTT. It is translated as CASSPAGVFAGNTIYF.